This TCR beta chain was identified during a study of shared clonotypes between healthy human individuals. Overall study results and limits: Sequencing depth was predicted to influence how clonotypes are shared among donors.

Terminally differentiated effector memory CD45RA+ cells were excluded from the naive CD8 cells, which were CD45RO-negative and positively selected for CCR7. Worth noting for this clone: Its target is unknown.

The V gene end was trimmed by 9 bases and the J gene end by 6 bases; junction bases not matched to a gene: 2. Germline CDR1 and CDR2: MGHDK and SYGVNS. This CDR3 has 12 residues. When replicate PCRs were run on sorted subsets, they used around 200 ng DNA, some 29,000 T cell genomes. TCRdb's copy holds only in-frame clones and misses some; the assay was immunoSEQ multiplex PCR. This table holds about 600,000 clones, roughly 96% found once. V usage is TRBV25-1 and J usage is TRBJ2-1; 10 bases are a match to TRBD2. The sequence was obtained from a young woman in good health. The specimen sequenced was naive CD8+ T cells sorted from blood. DNA for the CDR3: TGTGCCAGTAGGACTAGCGGCAATGAGCAGTTCTTC. This translates into CASRTSGNEQFF.